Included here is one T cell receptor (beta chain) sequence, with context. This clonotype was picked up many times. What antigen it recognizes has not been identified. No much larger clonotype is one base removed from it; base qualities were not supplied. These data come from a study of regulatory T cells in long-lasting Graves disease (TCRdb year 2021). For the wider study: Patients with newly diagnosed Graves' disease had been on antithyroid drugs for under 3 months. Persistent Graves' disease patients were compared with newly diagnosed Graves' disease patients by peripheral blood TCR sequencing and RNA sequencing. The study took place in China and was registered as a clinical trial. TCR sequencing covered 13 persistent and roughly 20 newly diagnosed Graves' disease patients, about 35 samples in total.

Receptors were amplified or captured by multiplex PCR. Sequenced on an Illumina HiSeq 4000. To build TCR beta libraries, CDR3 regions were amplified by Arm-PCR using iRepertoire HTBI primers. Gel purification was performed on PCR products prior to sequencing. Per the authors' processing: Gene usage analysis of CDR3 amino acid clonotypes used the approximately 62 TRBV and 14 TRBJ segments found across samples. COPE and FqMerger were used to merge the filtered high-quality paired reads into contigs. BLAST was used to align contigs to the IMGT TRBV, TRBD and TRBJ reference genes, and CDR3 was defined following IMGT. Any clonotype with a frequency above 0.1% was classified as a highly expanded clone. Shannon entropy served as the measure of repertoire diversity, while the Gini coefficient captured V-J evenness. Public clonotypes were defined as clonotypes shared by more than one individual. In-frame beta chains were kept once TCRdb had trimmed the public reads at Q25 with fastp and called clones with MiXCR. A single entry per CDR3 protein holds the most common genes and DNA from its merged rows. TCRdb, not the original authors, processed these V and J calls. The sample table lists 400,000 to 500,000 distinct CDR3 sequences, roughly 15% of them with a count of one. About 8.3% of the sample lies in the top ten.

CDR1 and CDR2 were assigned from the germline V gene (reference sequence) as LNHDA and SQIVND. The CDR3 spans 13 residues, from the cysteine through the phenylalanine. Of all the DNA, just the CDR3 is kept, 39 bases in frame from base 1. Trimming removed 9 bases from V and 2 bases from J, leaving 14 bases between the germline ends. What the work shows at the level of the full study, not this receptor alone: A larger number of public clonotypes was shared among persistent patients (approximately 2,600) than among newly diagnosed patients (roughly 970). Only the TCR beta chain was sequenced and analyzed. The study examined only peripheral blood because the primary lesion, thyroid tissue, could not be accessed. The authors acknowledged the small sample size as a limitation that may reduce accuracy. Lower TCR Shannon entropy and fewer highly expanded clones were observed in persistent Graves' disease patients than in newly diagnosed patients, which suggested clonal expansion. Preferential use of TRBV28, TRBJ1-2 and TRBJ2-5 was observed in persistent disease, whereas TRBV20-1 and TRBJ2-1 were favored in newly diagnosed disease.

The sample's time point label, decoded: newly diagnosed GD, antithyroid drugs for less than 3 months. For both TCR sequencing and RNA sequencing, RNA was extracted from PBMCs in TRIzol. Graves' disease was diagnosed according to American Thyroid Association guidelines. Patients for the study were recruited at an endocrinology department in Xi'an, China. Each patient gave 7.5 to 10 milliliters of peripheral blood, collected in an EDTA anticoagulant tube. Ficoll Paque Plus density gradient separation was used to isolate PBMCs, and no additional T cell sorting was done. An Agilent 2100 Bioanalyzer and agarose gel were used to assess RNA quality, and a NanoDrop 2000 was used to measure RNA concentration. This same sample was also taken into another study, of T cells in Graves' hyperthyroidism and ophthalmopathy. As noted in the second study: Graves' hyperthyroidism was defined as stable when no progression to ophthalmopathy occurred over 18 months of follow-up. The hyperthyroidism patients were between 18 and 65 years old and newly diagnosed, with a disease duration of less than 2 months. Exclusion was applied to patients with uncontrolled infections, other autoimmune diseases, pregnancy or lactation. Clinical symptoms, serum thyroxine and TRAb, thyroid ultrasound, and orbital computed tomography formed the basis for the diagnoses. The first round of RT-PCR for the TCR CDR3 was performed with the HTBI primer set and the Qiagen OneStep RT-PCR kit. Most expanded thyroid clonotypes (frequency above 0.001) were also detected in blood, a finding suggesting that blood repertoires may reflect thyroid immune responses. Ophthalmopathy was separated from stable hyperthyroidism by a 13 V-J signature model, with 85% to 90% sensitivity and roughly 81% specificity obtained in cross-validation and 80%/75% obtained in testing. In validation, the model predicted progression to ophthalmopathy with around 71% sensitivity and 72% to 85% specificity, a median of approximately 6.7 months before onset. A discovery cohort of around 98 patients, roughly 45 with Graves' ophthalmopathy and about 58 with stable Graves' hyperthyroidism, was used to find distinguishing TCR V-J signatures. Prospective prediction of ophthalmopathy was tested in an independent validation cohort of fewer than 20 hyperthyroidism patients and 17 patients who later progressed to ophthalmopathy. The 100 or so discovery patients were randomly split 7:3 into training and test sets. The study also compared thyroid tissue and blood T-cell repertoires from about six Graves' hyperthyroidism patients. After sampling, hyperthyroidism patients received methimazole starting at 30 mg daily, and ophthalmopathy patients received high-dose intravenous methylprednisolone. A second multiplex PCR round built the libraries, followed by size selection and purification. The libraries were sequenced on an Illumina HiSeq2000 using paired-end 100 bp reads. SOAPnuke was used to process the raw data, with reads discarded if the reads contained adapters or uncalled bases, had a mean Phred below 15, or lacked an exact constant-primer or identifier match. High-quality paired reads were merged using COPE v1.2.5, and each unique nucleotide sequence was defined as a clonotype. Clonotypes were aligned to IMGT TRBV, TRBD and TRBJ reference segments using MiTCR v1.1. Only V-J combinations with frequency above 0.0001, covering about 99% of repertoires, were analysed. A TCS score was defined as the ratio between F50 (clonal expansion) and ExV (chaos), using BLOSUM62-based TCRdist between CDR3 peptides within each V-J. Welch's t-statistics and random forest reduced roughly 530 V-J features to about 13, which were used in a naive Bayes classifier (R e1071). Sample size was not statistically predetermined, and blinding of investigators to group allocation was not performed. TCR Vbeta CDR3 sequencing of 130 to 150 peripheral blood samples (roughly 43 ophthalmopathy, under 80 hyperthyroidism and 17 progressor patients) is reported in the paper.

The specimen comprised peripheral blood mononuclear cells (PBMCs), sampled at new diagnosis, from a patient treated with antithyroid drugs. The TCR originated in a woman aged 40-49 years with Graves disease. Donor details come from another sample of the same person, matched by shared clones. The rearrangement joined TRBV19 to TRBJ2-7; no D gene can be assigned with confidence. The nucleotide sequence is TGTGCCAGCAGTGCCACTGGCCCCTACGAGCAGTACTTC. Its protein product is CASSATGPYEQYF.